This TCR beta chain derives from a study of cytomegalovirus exposure and HLA in healthy donors. The PCR employed 60 Vbeta primers together with 13 Jbeta primers. Assay used: immunoSEQ multiplex PCR; TCRdb lists only in-frame clones, some missing. The sample includes some 160,000 clones, 80% of them seen just once. This clone has just a few counts. There are 18 residues in the CDR3. With V trimmed by 3 bases and J by 8 bases, 16 bases remained unmatched. CDR1 is MNHEY, CDR2 SMNVEV, per germline (reference sequence). Sequenced sample: PBMCs. The sequence was obtained from a male donor in good health and CMV-seropositive. This chain connects TRBV27 to TRBJ1-1, with TRBD1 matching 12 bases. CDR3 in amino acids: CASSFRQTFEGTGGEAFF. In DNA, the CDR3 is TGTGCCAGCAGTTTTCGTCAAACGTTCGAAGGGACAGGGGGCGAAGCTTTCTTT.